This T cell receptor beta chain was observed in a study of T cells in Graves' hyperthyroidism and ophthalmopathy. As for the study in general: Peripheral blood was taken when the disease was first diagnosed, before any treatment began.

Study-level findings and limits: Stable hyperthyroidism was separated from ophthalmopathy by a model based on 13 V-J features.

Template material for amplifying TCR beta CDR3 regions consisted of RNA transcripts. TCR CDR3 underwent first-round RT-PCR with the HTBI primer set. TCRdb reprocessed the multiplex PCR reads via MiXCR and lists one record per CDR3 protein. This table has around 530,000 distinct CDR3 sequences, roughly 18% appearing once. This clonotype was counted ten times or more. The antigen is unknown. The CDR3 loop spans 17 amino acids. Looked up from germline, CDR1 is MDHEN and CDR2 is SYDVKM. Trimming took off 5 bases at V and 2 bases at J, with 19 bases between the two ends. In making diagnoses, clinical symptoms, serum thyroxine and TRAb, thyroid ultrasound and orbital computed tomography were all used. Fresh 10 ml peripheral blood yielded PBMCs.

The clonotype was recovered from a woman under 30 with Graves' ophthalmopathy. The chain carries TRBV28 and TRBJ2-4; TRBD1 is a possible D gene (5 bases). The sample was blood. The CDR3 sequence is CASSPHPLRAPKNIQYF. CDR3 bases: TGTGCCAGCAGTCCTCACCCCCTCAGGGCACCCAAAAACATTCAGTACTTC.